The T cell receptor (beta chain) described here comes from a study of blood T cell repertoires in COVID-19. The CDR3 has 13 residues. Trimming cost V 4 bases and J 4 bases, with 10 bases left between them. Original handling: Reference gene primer amplification gave estimated nucleated cell counts. Here immunoSEQ multiplex PCR was the method, and the copy in TCRdb shows in-frame clones only, minus some. V, J and clone size are taken as reported in that table, and D and trimming were inferred from the DNA itself. This sample carries roughly 280,000 clones, roughly 89% of them seen once, and the ten largest clones take approximately 2%.

Sequenced sample: peripheral blood. The TCR was taken from a man aged 50-60 years with acute or convalescent COVID-19. This rearrangement joins TRBV12-3 or TRBV12-4 to TRBJ1-1, with D perhaps TRBD1 (5 bases). CDR3 sequence reads: CASSSQGFTEAFF. In DNA form, the CDR3 reads TGTGCCAGCAGTTCCCAGGGCTTCACTGAAGCTTTCTTT.